This TCR beta chain stems from a study of T cells after posttransplantation cyclophosphamide. Treatment was busulfan-fludarabine conditioning, a marrow graft, and cyclophosphamide on days +3 and +4. This clone was detected only once. The CDR3 has 17 residues. Germline V lookup: CDR1 SGHVS, CDR2 FQNEAQ. V lost 2 bases to trimming and J lost 5 bases, with 18 bases between them. Profiling relied on immunoSEQ multiplex PCR, and the TCRdb table lists in-frame clones only, not all of them. The profile covers roughly 3,800 clones, with approximately 69% appearing a single time and around half taken by the ten largest.

The specimen comprised CD8+ T cells sorted from PBMCs, sampled about 1,000 days after allogeneic stem cell transplant with posttransplant cyclophosphamide. This receptor was identified in a female patient aged 40 to 50 who received an allogeneic stem cell transplant from a related donor, was CMV-positive, and had no GVHD. Some T cells may be provided by the graft donor. The chain is built from TRBV7-8 and TRBJ2-2; a weak D match, TRBD2 (6 bases). The CDR3 DNA follows: TGTGCCAGCAGCTTATATCCCCGCCCGGGGGAGACCGGGGAGCTGTTTTTT. It specifies CASSLYPRPGETGELFF.